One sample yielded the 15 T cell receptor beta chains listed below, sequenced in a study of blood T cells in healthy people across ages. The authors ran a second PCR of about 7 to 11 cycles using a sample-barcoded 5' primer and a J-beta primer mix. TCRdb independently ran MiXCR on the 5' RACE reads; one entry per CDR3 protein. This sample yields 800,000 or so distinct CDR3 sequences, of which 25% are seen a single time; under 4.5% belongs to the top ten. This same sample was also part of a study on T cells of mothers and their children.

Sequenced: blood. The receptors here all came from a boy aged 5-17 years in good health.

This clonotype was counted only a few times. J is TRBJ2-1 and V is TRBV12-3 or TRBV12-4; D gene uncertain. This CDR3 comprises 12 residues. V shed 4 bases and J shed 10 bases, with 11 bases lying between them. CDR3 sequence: CASSSYLGEQFF. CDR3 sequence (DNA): TGTGCCAGCAGTTCTTATTTGGGGGAGCAGTTCTTC.

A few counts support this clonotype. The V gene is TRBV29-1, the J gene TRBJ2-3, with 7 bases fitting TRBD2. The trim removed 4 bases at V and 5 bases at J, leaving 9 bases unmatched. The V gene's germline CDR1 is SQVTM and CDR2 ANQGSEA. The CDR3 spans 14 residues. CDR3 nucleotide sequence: TGCAGCGTTGTGAAAGCGGGGAGGGGAGATACGCAGTATTTT. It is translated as CSVVKAGRGDTQYF.

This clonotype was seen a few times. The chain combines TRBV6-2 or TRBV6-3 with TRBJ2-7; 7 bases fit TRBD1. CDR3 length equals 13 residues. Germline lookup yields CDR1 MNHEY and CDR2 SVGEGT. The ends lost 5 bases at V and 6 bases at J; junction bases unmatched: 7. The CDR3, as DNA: TGTGCCAGCAGTCTTACAGGGGCTATCGAGCAGTACTTC. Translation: CASSLTGAIEQYF.

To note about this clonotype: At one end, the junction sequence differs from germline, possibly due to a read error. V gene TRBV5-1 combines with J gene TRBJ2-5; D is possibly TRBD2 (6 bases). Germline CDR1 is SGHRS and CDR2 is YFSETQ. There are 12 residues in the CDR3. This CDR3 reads CASRYTGEAQYF. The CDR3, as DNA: TGCGCCAGCAGGTATACGGGAGAGGCCCAGTACTTC.

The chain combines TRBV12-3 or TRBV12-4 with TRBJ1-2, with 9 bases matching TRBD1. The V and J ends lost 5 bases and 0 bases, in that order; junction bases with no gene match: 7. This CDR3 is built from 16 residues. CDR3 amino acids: CASSIIRDRANYGYTF. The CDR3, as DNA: TGTGCCAGCAGTATCATTCGGGACAGGGCTAACTATGGCTACACCTTC.

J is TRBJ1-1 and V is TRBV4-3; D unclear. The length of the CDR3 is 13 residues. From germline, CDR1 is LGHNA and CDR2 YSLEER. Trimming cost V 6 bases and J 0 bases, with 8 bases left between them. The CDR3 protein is CASSSFLNTEAFF. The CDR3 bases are TGCGCCAGCAGTTCGTTCCTGAACACTGAAGCTTTCTTT.

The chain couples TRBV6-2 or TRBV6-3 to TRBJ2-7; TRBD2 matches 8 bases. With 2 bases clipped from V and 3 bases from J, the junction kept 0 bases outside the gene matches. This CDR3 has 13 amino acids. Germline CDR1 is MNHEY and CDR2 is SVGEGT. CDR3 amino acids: CASSYAGGYEQYF. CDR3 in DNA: TGTGCCAGCAGTTACGCGGGGGGCTACGAGCAGTACTTC.

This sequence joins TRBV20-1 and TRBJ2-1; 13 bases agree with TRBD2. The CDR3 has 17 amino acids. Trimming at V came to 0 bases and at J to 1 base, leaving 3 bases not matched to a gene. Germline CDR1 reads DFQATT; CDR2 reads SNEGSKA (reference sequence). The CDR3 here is CSARDTSGGASYNEQFF. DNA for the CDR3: TGCAGTGCTAGAGATACTAGCGGGGGGGCTTCCTACAATGAGCAGTTCTTC.

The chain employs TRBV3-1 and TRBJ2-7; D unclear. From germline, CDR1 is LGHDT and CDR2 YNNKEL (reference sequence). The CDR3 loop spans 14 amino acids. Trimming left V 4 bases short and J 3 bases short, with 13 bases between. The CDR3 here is CASSREDQGYEQYF. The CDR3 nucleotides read TGTGCCAGCAGCCGCGAAGACCAAGGCTACGAGCAGTACTTC.

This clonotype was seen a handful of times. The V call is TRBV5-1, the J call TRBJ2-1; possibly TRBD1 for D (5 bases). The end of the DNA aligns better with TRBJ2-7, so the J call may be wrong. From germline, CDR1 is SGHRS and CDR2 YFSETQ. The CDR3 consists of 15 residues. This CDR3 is CASSPTRQGHYEQYF. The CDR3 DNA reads TGCGCCAGCAGCCCCACCCGGCAGGGCCACTACGAGCAGTACTTC.

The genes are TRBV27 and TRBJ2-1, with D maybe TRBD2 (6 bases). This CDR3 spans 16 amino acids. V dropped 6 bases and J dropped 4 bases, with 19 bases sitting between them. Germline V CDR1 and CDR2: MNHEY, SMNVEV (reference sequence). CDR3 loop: CASSQNGGDAYNEQFF. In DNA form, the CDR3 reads TGTGCCAGCAGCCAAAACGGAGGGGACGCATACAATGAGCAGTTCTTC.

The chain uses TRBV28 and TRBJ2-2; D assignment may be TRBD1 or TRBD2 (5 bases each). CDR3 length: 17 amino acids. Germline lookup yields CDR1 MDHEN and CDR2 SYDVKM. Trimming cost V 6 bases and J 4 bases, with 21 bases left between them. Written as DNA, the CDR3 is TGTGCCAGCAGCCCGACAAAAGGTCCGGGGCTCACCGGGGAGCTGTTTTTT. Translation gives CASSPTKGPGLTGELFF.

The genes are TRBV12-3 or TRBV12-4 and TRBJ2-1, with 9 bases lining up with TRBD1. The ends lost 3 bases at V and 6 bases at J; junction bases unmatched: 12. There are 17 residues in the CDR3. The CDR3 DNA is TGTGCCAGCAGTTTCTCTGGACAGGGGAGGGGAGGCAATGAGCAGTTCTTC. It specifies CASSFSGQGRGGNEQFF.

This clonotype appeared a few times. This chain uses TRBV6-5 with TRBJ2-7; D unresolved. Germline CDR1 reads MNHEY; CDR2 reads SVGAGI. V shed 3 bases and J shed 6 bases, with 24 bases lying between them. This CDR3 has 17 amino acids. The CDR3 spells CASSYLARLESPSEQYF. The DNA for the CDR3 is TGTGCCAGCAGTTATTTGGCTAGGCTAGAATCCCCCTCCGAGCAGTACTTC.

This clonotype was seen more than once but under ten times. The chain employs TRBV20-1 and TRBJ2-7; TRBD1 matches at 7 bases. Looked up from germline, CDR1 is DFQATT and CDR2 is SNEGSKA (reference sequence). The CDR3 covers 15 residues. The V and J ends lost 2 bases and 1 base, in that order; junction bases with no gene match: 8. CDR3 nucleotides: TGCAGTGCTAGAACGACAGGGACCCGATCCTACGAGCAGTACTTC. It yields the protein CSARTTGTRSYEQYF.